The source of this T cell receptor beta chain is a study of early T cells in non-severe SARS-CoV-2 infection. The study's findings and limits: Private and CD4 specificities were missed by VDJdb matching, skewed to anti-spike CD8.

This clonotype was observed a handful of times. Its specificity is not known. The CDR3 extends over 15 amino acids. V lost 3 bases, J lost 5 bases, and 16 bases lay in between. Germline lookup yields CDR1 KGHSH and CDR2 LQKENI. Researchers attached unique molecular identifiers to individual cDNA molecules. From the 5' RACE reads, TCRdb called clonotypes with MiXCR, one entry per CDR3 protein. The data hold approximately 71,000 distinct CDR3 sequences, with less than 15% observed a single time. The receptor was derived from an adult who was a healthcare worker with PCR-confirmed SARS-CoV-2 infection or an uninfected control (not recorded which). The sample taken for sequencing was whole blood. The rearrangement uses TRBV18 and TRBJ1-1, with TRBD1 as a possible D gene (5 bases). In DNA, the CDR3 is TGTGCCAGCTCACCTTCCCGGGGGGGTCAAACTGAAGCTTTCTTT. Protein product: CASSPSRGGQTEAFF.